The 2 T cell receptor beta chains presented below share a single source sample, sequenced in a study of T cell repertoires in cytomegalovirus infection. Each CDR3 protein gets one entry after TCRdb re-called the reads with MiXCR. The data show about 140,000 distinct CDR3 sequences, with under 8.5% seen just once and approximately 19% held by the top ten. The sequenced sample consisted of PBMCs. Receptors originate from a human donor in good health (CMV status not recorded). Some clones in this sample may be carry-over from other donors' samples.

This clonotype was counted only a few times. V and J are TRBV7-2 and TRBJ2-3; 11 nucleotides match TRBD2. The germline V gene has CDR1 SGHTA and CDR2 FQGNSA. V gave up 5 bases and J gave up 5 bases; unmatched junction bases: 6. There are 15 residues in the CDR3. CDR3 DNA: TGTGCCAGCAGCCTTAGCGGGGGGGCCGTAGATACGCAGTATTTT. As protein: CASSLSGGAVDTQYF.

This clonotype was detected many times. The chain couples TRBV7-2 to TRBJ1-1, with 7 bases fitting TRBD1. The CDR3 spans 14 residues. The germline CDR1 and CDR2 sequences are SGHTA and FQGNSA. V lost 8 bases to trimming and J lost 1 base; unmatched junction nucleotides: 7. In DNA, the CDR3 is TGTGCCAGCCGCCTGACAGGGCCGAACACTGAAGCTTTCTTT. It specifies CASRLTGPNTEAFF.